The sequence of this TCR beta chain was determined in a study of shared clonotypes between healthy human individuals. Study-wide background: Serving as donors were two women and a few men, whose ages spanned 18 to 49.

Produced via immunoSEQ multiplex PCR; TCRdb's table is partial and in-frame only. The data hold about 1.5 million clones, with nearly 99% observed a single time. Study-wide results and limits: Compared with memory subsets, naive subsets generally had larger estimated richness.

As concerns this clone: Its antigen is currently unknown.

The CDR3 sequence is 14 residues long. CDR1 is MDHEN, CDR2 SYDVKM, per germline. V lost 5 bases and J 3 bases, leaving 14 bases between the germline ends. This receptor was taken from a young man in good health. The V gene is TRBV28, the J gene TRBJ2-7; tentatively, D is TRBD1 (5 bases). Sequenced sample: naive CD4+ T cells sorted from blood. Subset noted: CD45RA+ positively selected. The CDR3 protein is CASSISDKGYEQYF. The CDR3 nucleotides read TGTGCCAGCAGTATATCGGACAAGGGCTACGAGCAGTACTTC.